Presented here are 4 T cell receptor beta chains from one specimen sequenced in a study of blood T cell repertoires in COVID-19. Profiled with immunoSEQ multiplex PCR; TCRdb holds only in-frame clones, not every one. The sample has 350,000 or so clones, 65% to 90% seen once; the top ten hold 4% to 5%. Sequences were obtained from PBMCs or T cells enriched from blood (not recorded which). These receptors were obtained from a woman in her 40s with acute COVID-19.

As to this clone: The junction differs from germline at one of its ends, possibly a read error. The rearrangement joins TRBV5-1 to TRBJ1-1, with D possibly being TRBD1 (5 bases). The CDR3 has 15 residues. The germline V gene encodes CDR1 SGHRS and CDR2 YFSETQ. CDR3 coding DNA: TGCGCCCGCAGCTTGGCCGCGGGGGGGAACACTGAAGCTTTCTTT. This codes for CARSLAAGGNTEAFF.

The chain carries TRBV6-2 or TRBV6-3 and TRBJ1-2; 9 bases fit TRBD1. Germline trimming cut 6 bases from V and 0 bases from J; bases unmatched to any gene: 5. Per germline, CDR1 MNHEY and CDR2 SVGEGT. This CDR3 spans 15 amino acids. CDR3 in DNA: TGTGCCAGCAGCCCAGGACAGGGGCCTAACTATGGCTACACCTTC. Translation gives CASSPGQGPNYGYTF.

This chain connects TRBV7-9 to TRBJ2-7; 10 positions agree with TRBD1. This CDR3 is built from 18 residues. Germline assignment: CDR1 SEHNR and CDR2 FQNEAQ (reference sequence). Trimming at V came to 5 bases and at J to 1 base, leaving 14 bases not matched to a gene. The CDR3 spells CASSPRTGQGGSSYEQYF. CDR3 DNA: TGTGCCAGCAGCCCACGAACAGGACAGGGGGGGAGTTCCTACGAGCAGTACTTC.

This clone was detected only once. The V call is TRBV6-5, the J call TRBJ1-2; TRBD1 agrees at 8 bases. Germline values: CDR1 MNHEY, CDR2 SVGAGI. CDR3 length: 12 residues. After removal of 6 bases from V and 5 bases from J, the junction contained 2 bases not matched to a gene. The CDR3 DNA reads TGTGCCAGCAGGGGACAGGCTTATGGCTACACCTTC. Its translation is CASRGQAYGYTF.